This T cell receptor beta chain was recovered during a study of T cell responses to AZD1222 COVID-19 vaccine. The V and J ends lost 3 bases and 3 bases respectively, with 12 bases between them. Germline loops: CDR1 MNHEY, CDR2 SVGAGI. This CDR3 region has 14 residues. About this clone: Its antigen is not identified.

Clones were sequenced by immunoSEQ multiplex PCR, and TCRdb holds only the in-frame ones, with some missing. The profile covers over 50,000 clones, with about 83% appearing a single time and around 7.5% taken by the ten largest. The study's findings and limits: Spike-spanning, vaccine-associated CD4 TCRs were dominant at 160-218 and 743-854. Repertoires in all cases were sampled only once the peak T cell response had passed. The donors showed a predominance of white British ancestry and of females, with possible underestimation of clonal diversity. At baseline, seropositivity was found in only 5 to 7 AZD1222 recipients.

The clonotype comes from an adult in good health. The material was peripheral blood, obtained on day 0 of AZD1222 vaccination. The V and J genes are TRBV6-5 and TRBJ2-7; no firm D call. CDR3: CASSYRQVDYEQYF. The CDR3 nucleotides are TGTGCCAGCAGTTATCGGCAGGTGGACTACGAGCAGTACTTC.